The present TCR beta chain was sequenced within a study of blood T cell repertoires in COVID-19. The overall study: Sample material is recorded as cDNA or gDNA derived from T cells, B-cell-depleted T cells, or PBMCs.

Germline CDR1 reads PRHDT; CDR2 reads FYEKMQ (reference sequence). Trimming stripped 1 base from V and 5 bases from J, with 15 bases between. The CDR3 is 17 amino acids. In the authors' workflow: Estimates of nucleated cell counts were drawn from the amplification of reference gene primers. Sequencing used immunoSEQ multiplex PCR; TCRdb keeps in-frame clones, though not all of them. Clone size and V and J calls were adopted from that table, with D and trimming inferred from the DNA. The sample has approximately 70,000 clones, about 91% seen once. The chain combines TRBV13 with TRBJ2-6; D is ambiguous. The source is a man aged 40-50 years with COVID-19, enrolled during active disease. Sequences were obtained from peripheral blood. The CDR3 is CASSLVRGSDRANVLTF. CDR3 nucleotide sequence: TGTGCCAGCAGCTTAGTTCGCGGCAGTGATAGGGCCAACGTCCTGACTTTC.